This TCR beta chain was identified in a study of blood T cell repertoires in COVID-19. Sequencing was performed with immunoSEQ multiplex PCR; in TCRdb, only in-frame clones are kept and a portion is missing. The profile shows approximately 120,000 clones, approximately 81% of them singletons. V was clipped by 8 bases and J by 1 base, with 8 bases between them. CDR3 size: 12 residues. Germline loops: CDR1 MNHNY, CDR2 SVGAGI (reference sequence). Material for sequencing was peripheral blood. The sequence was obtained from a man in his fifties or sixties with acute or convalescent COVID-19. The chain employs TRBV6-6 and TRBJ1-1, with D tentatively TRBD1 (6 bases). The CDR3 DNA sequence: TGTGCCAGCCTCAGGGGGAACACTGAAGCTTTCTTT. This codes for CASLRGNTEAFF.